Below, one T cell receptor (beta chain) is given with its context. Its specificity is not known. Per the germline V gene, CDR1 is MGHDK and CDR2 is SYGVNS. The CDR3 extends over 16 amino acids. V lost 2 bases to trimming and J lost 0 bases, with 11 bases between them. Excluded were patients having autoimmune disease history or systemic immunosuppression. Researchers took blood at baseline, on cycle 4 day 1, and on cycle 7 day 1. The data are from a study of OX40 agonist ivuxolimab in advanced cancers. Libraries were prepared by immunoSEQ multiplex PCR; TCRdb keeps only in-frame clonotypes and omits some of them. The sample has around 60,000 clones; roughly 84% are singletons. Points from the study as a whole: Compared with CD4+, CD8+ T cells on average had more expanded clones. Within 6 weeks, CD4+ and CD8+ blood T cells expanded clonally at 0.1 to 3.0 mg/kg.

This TCR was recovered from an adult with an advanced solid tumor such as melanoma, head and neck, liver or kidney cancer. This sample comprised CD4+ or CD8+ T cells sorted from blood, obtained in a trial of the OX40 agonist ivuxolimab. The chain carries TRBV25-1 and TRBJ2-4; the D gene could be TRBD1 or TRBD2 (5 bases each). The CDR3 reads CASSERGSLAKNIQYF. The DNA for the CDR3 is TGTGCCAGCAGTGAACGGGGCAGTCTAGCCAAAAACATTCAGTACTTC.